This T cell receptor (beta chain) derives from a study of cytomegalovirus exposure and HLA in healthy donors (dated by TCRdb to about 2017). Turning to the overall study: According to an earlier analysis of a few hundred of the donors, about 179 million T cells yielded roughly 110 million unique TCR beta sequences and about 300 Gb of sequence data. In a later genetic analysis, genome-wide SNP genotypes for about 65% of the 666 donors were used, and that subset was treated as a discovery cohort. Typing coverage differed by locus: A, B, C, DRB1 and DQB1 were typed in about 629-640 donors, DQA1 in about 510, DPA1 in 600 to 610, and DPB1 in 400 to 490. Besides the first cohort of 666 subjects, a separate validation cohort made up of around 120 different subjects was used. The genetic ancestry cluster associated with self-reported Caucasian donors included around four fifths of the approximately 410 genotyped donors. To decide whether each TCR beta V gene segment behaved as functional or pseudogenic, an earlier analysis of several hundred of the donors relied on high-throughput TCR beta sequencing. The study used immunosequencing to profile the T cell repertoires of several hundred subjects and linked those repertoires to cytomegalovirus serostatus. Donor age, sex, ethnicity and CMV serostatus were collected together with the repertoire data. Across about 370 genotyped donors of the cohort, an average of about 250,000 unique TCR beta nucleotide sequences per donor were sequenced, and roughly 20% of those sequences were non-productive. Class I and class II HLA loci were covered by the typing at four-digit resolution. An early release that covered some 640 HLA-typed donors contained around 300 gigabases of sequencing data and approximately 85 million unique TCR sequences. The aim of the study was to test whether cataloging public T cell receptors could identify signatures of past pathogen exposure. About five DR-DQ haplotypes were handled as single units for association and clustering, since linkage in the cohort was strong. In a later analysis, previously published TCR beta repertoires from 550 to 700 donors were re-analyzed and high-resolution HLA genotyping was added so that TCR occurrence patterns could be studied. Every repertoire in the discovery cohort had been generated on one and the same sequencing platform. In the later analysis, no new phenotypic data were used to find candidate immune exposures; instead, reliance was placed on TCR beta sequences and their occurrence across donors. To predict cytomegalovirus infection status, the study combined high-throughput TCR immunosequencing, statistical association of individual TCRs with disease status, and machine learning.

Findings and caveats that apply to the study as a whole: Most TCR sequences were seen in very few donors, while some public TCRs were found in many individuals. Roughly uniform sequencing depth across donors was assumed in presence/absence analyses, although this assumption may not hold. The classifier was reported to diagnose cytomegalovirus status with high specificity and sensitivity in both the original cohort and the validation cohort. Linkage disequilibrium might explain the correlated functional status among segregating V segments, but an unknown experimental factor could not be ruled out. In a later analysis, most CMV-associated TCR beta chains were found to appear HLA-restricted, with HLA associations seemingly driven largely by CMV exposure. Immune exposure information for the cohort was limited to CMV serostatus. Some IMGT-functional V segments, including TRBV6-2 and TRBV6-3, could not be told apart with the 87-base-pair reads, so those segments were excluded. The study gave a list of around 170 TCR beta chains associated with cytomegalovirus. A cluster of highly shared sequence variants was judged likely to represent a technical artifact of the sequencing pipeline. A later genetic analysis reported fewer N-insertions in productive TCRs among donors in an Asian-associated ancestry cluster than the approximately 670-donor mean. In a later analysis, several top co-occurrence clusters were reported to appear linked to parvovirus B19, influenza, CMV and Epstein-Barr virus. Compared with equally common non-associated chains, HLA-associated TCR beta chains in a later analysis were more clonally expanded and had lower generation probabilities. It was suggested by the authors that the approach could potentially be generalized to other disease states and immunological phenotypes. When HLA alleles, especially DR and DQ, strongly co-occurred, attributing TCR associations to individual alleles was difficult. A further reported finding was that TCR beta sequences accurately predicted the HLA-A and HLA-B alleles for most subjects in the first cohort. The cohort was sequenced for TCR beta chains only, and without alpha or paired-chain data the features that could be detected were limited. Over 15 rarely observed V segments, including chromosome 9 orphons, were excluded from the earlier analysis of approximately 600 of the donors because counts were too low. Three of the identified cytomegalovirus-associated TCR beta chains were confirmed in vitro to be specific for cytomegalovirus antigens. Because HLA typing was unavailable for some donors at each locus, only the typed subset was used in association tests. V-gene and J-gene trimming of TCR beta chains was associated with a missense DCLRE1C variant in a later genetic analysis, and the association was replicated in an independent cohort. In an earlier analysis of about 600 of the donors, most TCR beta V segments appeared in productive rearrangements about 87% or about 30% of the time, broadly matching IMGT annotations. A later analysis found that TCR association rates varied across HLA loci, with DRB1 alleles showing the most associated TCRs and HLA-C alleles the fewest. A later analysis associated about 16,000 TCR beta sequences with specific HLA alleles at a false discovery rate of 0.05.

V is cut back by 1 base and J by 1 base, with 3 bases in the junction unmatched. CDR1 and CDR2, looked up from the germline V gene, are KGHSH and LQKENI. The CDR3 starts with the cysteine, ends with the phenylalanine, and has 16 residues. CDR3 DNA is the only sequence kept; it has 48 bases, read in frame from the first base. The cohort consisted of 650 to 850 healthy bone marrow donors. At the time of sampling, every cohort member was nominally healthy, though immune exposures that went unrecorded were likely present. The donor was CMV seronegative and was included in the group of a few hundred seronegative cohort members. A peripheral blood sample was provided by each donor, and peripheral blood mononuclear cells were used for TCR beta sequencing. The Qiagen DNeasy Blood Extraction Kit was used to extract genomic DNA from the blood cell samples. Libraries were built with the immunoSEQ multiplex PCR assay. A mixture of 60 forward primers for TCR Vbeta segments and 13 reverse primers for TCR Jbeta segments was used in the multiplex PCR. A multiplex PCR assay on genomic DNA amplified the CDR3 region of rearranged TCR beta genes. Amplified TCR beta libraries were sequenced as 87-base-pair reads on the Illumina HiSeq System. The authors' pipeline ran thus. A later analysis tallied roughly 80 million unique TCR beta chains across the 650 to 750 repertoires, and about 10 million of those chains were shared by two or more donors. Raw reads were error-corrected and collapsed into unique sequences with a nearest-neighbor algorithm that merged closely related sequences to remove PCR and sequencing errors. CDR3 sequences were aligned to IMGT reference sequences to assign V, D and J gene segments. Each retained sequence needed at least a six-nucleotide match to both a V gene segment and a J gene segment. Rearrangements were called productive when the CDR3 lacked stop codons and stayed in frame with V and J; all others were non-productive. CDR3 was defined by IMGT convention, running from the second conserved V-encoded cysteine to the conserved J-encoded phenylalanine. Sequences without an unambiguous match to a single V gene segment were excluded from the earlier analysis of several hundred of the donors. An earlier analysis of some 610 of the donors called V segments functional above 56.7% productive rearrangements and segregating when the between-donor standard deviation exceeded 5%. A statistical classification framework was developed to diagnose cytomegalovirus status using the catalog of TCR beta chain sequences. In a later analysis, V and J genes were assigned by comparing TCR nucleotide sequences against IMGT/GENE-DB human TR gene sequences. Using the TCRdist pipeline, a later analysis assigned CDR3 sequences along with most-parsimonious VDJ recombination scenarios. A later analysis defined each TCR beta chain by its CDR3 amino acid sequence plus V-gene family, and excluded reads lacking a unique V-gene family. A later analysis removed 450 to 600 highly shared, low-generation-probability nucleotide sequences to deal with suspected cross-contamination and a sequencing artifact. For each public chain, a later analysis derived a clonal expansion index from normalized ranks of inferred template counts within each repertoire. A later analysis computed generation probabilities with a VDJ recombination model fitted to out-of-frame rearrangements, and checked the results against IGoR. In a later analysis, TCR-TCR, TCR-HLA and TCR-CMV co-occurrence was scored with hypergeometric tests, and a repertoire-size bias correction was applied to TCR pairs. False discovery rates were estimated in a later analysis by permuting HLA or CMV assignments 20 times. In a later analysis, co-occurring TCRs were grouped using DBSCAN, and TCRdist sequence similarity was added for clustering within HLA-allele-positive subsets. Repertoires with fewer than 30,000 or more than 120,000 public chains were left out of co-occurrence clustering, as were four to six repertoires with anomalous nucleotide sharing. Entries here come from immuneACCESS through TCRdb and include only in-frame sequences with V and J called. Some clones fail to appear in such tables; in the studies checked, an unresolved V gene covers under half of the shortfall, and the cause of the remainder is unknown. D and trimming come from the DNA, and the V and J calls and clone size come from that table. Within this sample are under 200,000 clones, with approximately 86% of them counted one time only. The ten most abundant clones make up just under 2% of the sample.

A note on this clone: Its antigen is currently not known. Base quality data are lacking; no much larger clone is found one base away.

Sequenced input: PBMCs. The V gene is TRBV18 and the J gene is TRBJ2-5; TRBD2 agrees with 10 junctional bases. The sequence derives from a woman under 30 in good health and CMV-seronegative. The CDR3 amino acid sequence is: CASSPRSGGGQETQYF. The bases read TGTGCCAGCTCACCACGGAGCGGGGGGGGCCAAGAGACCCAGTACTTC.